These T cell receptor beta chains were read from a single sample in a study of OX40 agonist ivuxolimab in advanced cancers. Data came from immunoSEQ multiplex PCR; TCRdb stores just in-frame clones and leaves some out. The sample includes 45,000 to 60,000 clones, around nine tenths of them seen just once. Here the sequenced sample was CD4+ or CD8+ T cells sorted from blood, taken in a trial of the OX40 agonist ivuxolimab. All receptors derive from an adult with an advanced solid tumor such as melanoma, head and neck, liver or kidney cancer. Both conserved end residues are part of each CDR3. A D gene is named only where the DNA matches it firmly. The size field is filled for only some rows; it gives once, few, many or a size class.

TGTGCCAGCAGCTTGGAATGGGGCACGGGAGAGACCCAGTACTTC,CASSLEWGTGETQYF,TRBV5-6,few,TRBJ2-5,.
TGTGCCAGCAGTGAAGGTCGCACCGGCAATCAGCCCCAGCATTTT,CASSEGRTGNQPQHF,TRBV6-1,.,TRBJ1-5,.
TGTGCCAGCAGCTTGTATGTCGGGTCTGGGGCCAACGTCCTGACTTTC,CASSLYVGSGANVLTF,TRBV7-3,.,TRBJ2-6,.
TGTGCCAGCAGTTTTGGGACAGGGGTGGGTTCACCCCTCCACTTT,CASSFGTGVGSPLHF,TRBV27,.,TRBJ1-6,TRBD1
TGTGCCAGCACGTTGGTAGGGGGAAACACCATATATTTT,CASTLVGGNTIYF,TRBV13,.,TRBJ1-3,.
TGTGCCAGCGCCTGGCGGGAGGAAACTTGGCAGTACTTC,CASAWREETWQYF,TRBV27,once,TRBJ2-7,TRBD2
TGTGCCAGTAGTAATTACAGGGCGAGCACCTACGAGCAGTACTTC,CASSNYRASTYEQYF,TRBV19,.,TRBJ2-7,.
TGCGCCAGCAGCTTGGGGACAGCTTCCTACGAGCAGTACTTC,CASSLGTASYEQYF,TRBV5-1,.,TRBJ2-7,.
TGTGCCAGCAGCTTACAGCCCATTTACGAGCAGTACTTC,CASSLQPIYEQYF,TRBV13,medium-sized,TRBJ2-7,.
TGTGCCACCAGCAGAGACTCCCTAAGCCAAGAGACCCAGTACTTC,CATSRDSLSQETQYF,TRBV15,.,TRBJ2-5,.
TGCAGCGTTGAGACAGGGTCCTCAGATACGCAGTATTTT,CSVETGSSDTQYF,TRBV29-1,.,TRBJ2-3,TRBD1
TGTGCCAGCAGCCCACGGAGCAGGGATCCCAATGAGCAGTTCTTC,CASSPRSRDPNEQFF,TRBV13,.,TRBJ2-1,.
TGTGCCATCAGTACCCCAGGGGGCTCCTACGAGCAGTACTTC,CAISTPGGSYEQYF,TRBV10-3,few,TRBJ2-7,TRBD1
TGTGCCAGCTCGCTGGGGCAGGGGGCGTACGAGCAGTACTTC,CASSLGQGAYEQYF,TRBV6-5,.,TRBJ2-7,TRBD1
TGTGCCAGCAGCGTAGGGGGAAGTGGGTACGAGCAGTACTTC,CASSVGGSGYEQYF,TRBV9,.,TRBJ2-7,.
TGTGCCAGCAGCGAGGGGGGCTCAACTAATGAAAAACTGTTTTTT,CASSEGGSTNEKLFF,TRBV9,.,TRBJ1-4,.
TGTGCCAGCAGCCAAAACGCGATGCGGCTGAACACTGAAGCTTTCTTT,CASSQNAMRLNTEAFF,TRBV14,few,TRBJ1-1,.
TGTGCCAGCAGCCAAGAAGATTACGTGGGCAGGGAGCCTGAAGCTTTCTTT,CASSQEDYVGREPEAFF,TRBV14,.,TRBJ1-1,.
TGTGCCACCTACCTAGCTGGGGGGGAGCAGTTCTTC,CATYLAGGEQFF,TRBV6-6,.,TRBJ2-1,.
TGTGCCAGCAGCTTAGGCGATGAGCAGTTCTTC,CASSLGDEQFF,TRBV7-9,.,TRBJ2-1,.
TGTGCCAGCAGCGTAGGCGACGGAAATAATGAAAAACTGTTTTTT,CASSVGDGNNEKLFF,TRBV9,.,TRBJ1-4,.
TGTGCCAGCAGCCCCCCTAACTATGGCTACACCTTC,CASSPPNYGYTF,TRBV11-2,.,TRBJ1-2,.
TGTGCCAGCAGCTTGACAGGGGGTGCCTATGGCTACACCTTC,CASSLTGGAYGYTF,TRBV11-1,.,TRBJ1-2,TRBD1
TGTGCCAGCGGGGGGCTCGGAAGTCAGCCCCAGCATTTT,CASGGLGSQPQHF,TRBV25-1,.,TRBJ1-5,.